Presented here are 9 T cell receptor beta chains from one specimen sequenced in a study of early stage breast cancer tumors. Sequencing was performed with immunoSEQ multiplex PCR; in TCRdb, only in-frame clones are kept and a portion is missing. The sample carries under 75,000 clones, 60% to 85% recorded once. Sequenced input: blood. The source is a person younger than 45 with breast cancer.

The chain uses TRBV11-2 and TRBJ2-1; 9 bases match TRBD2. Germline loops: CDR1 SGHAT, CDR2 FQNNGV. The trim removed 6 bases at V and 8 bases at J, leaving 2 bases unmatched. CDR3 length equals 12 residues. CDR3 in amino acids: CASRRTSDEQFF. The CDR3 nucleotides are TGTGCCAGCAGGCGGACTAGCGATGAGCAGTTCTTC.

The V gene is TRBV9, the J gene TRBJ2-2; 8 nucleotides line up with TRBD2. Looked up from germline, CDR1 is SGDLS and CDR2 is YYNGEE. The CDR3 has 13 amino acids. V lost 3 bases to trimming and J lost 7 bases; unmatched junction nucleotides: 2. The CDR3 nucleotides read TGTGCCAGCAGCGACCGGGAGGGCGGGGAGCTGTTTTTT. Translation gives CASSDREGGELFF.

This clone appeared a few times. The chain employs TRBV29-1 and TRBJ1-2; weak D call: TRBD1 (5 bases). V lost 7 bases, J lost 5 bases, and 14 bases lay in between. This CDR3 is 12 amino acids long. Germline CDR1 SQVTM, CDR2 ANQGSEA. The CDR3 DNA is TGCAGCGATCGGGACGGCCTTTATGGCTACACCTTC. It codes for CSDRDGLYGYTF.

The chain couples TRBV4-1 to TRBJ2-1, with a tentative D call TRBD1 (7 bases). The CDR3 sequence is 13 residues long. From germline, CDR1 is MGHRA and CDR2 YSYEKL. The V gene lost 4 bases and the J gene lost 8 bases, with 12 bases spanning the gap. Here the CDR3 DNA reads TGCGCCAGCAGCCGTCCAGGGGGGTATGAGCAGTTCTTC. Amino acid sequence: CASSRPGGYEQFF.

The sample holds one count of this clone. This rearrangement joins TRBV19 to TRBJ1-1; D unclear. This CDR3 region has 11 residues. The germline V and J ends were trimmed by 8 bases and 1 base, with 5 bases remaining between them. Germline CDR1 LNHDA, CDR2 SQIVND (reference sequence). The CDR3 DNA reads TGTGCCAGTCACGGGAACACTGAAGCTTTCTTT. Translating gives CASHGNTEAFF. Full variable domain (rest looked up from reference TRBV19 and TRBJ1-1): DGGITQSPKYLFRKEGQNVTLSCEQNLNHDAMYWYRQDPGQGLRLIYYSQIVNDFQKGDIAEGYSVSREKKESFPLTVTSAQKNPTAFYLCASHGNTEAFFGQGTRLTVV.

The gene calls are TRBV7-9 and TRBJ2-1; the D is unclear. Trimming removed 5 bases at V and 3 bases at J, with 17 bases between. Germline assignment: CDR1 SEHNR and CDR2 FQNEAQ (reference sequence). The CDR3 is made up of 16 amino acids. The CDR3 loop is CASSPGIGKIYNEQFF. The CDR3 DNA is TGTGCCAGCAGCCCAGGTATCGGCAAGATCTACAATGAGCAGTTCTTC.

The sample holds one count of this clone. The chain carries TRBV19 and TRBJ1-1, with D maybe TRBD1 (6 bases). The germline V gene has CDR1 LNHDA and CDR2 SQIVND (reference sequence). The CDR3 has 17 amino acids. V was pared by 6 bases and J by 0 bases, with 20 bases between. CDR3 in amino acids: CASSSPGAANMNTEAFF. The CDR3 nucleotides read TGTGCCAGTAGCTCCCCAGGGGCGGCAAACATGAACACTGAAGCTTTCTTT.

This chain uses TRBV7-6 with TRBJ2-1, with D possibly matching TRBD2 (7 bases). The CDR3 extends over 15 amino acids. Germline assignment: CDR1 SGHVS and CDR2 FNYEAQ. Trimming took off 5 bases at V and 6 bases at J, with 17 bases between the two ends. As DNA, the CDR3 is TGTGCCAGCAGCGGAGGGAGGGGGAGGCCCAATGAGCAGTTCTTC. It encodes CASSGGRGRPNEQFF.

The V call is TRBV19, the J call TRBJ2-7; 8 bases align to TRBD1. The CDR3 extends over 14 amino acids. Germline values: CDR1 LNHDA, CDR2 SQIVND (reference sequence). V gave up 5 bases and J gave up 3 bases; unmatched junction bases: 6. This CDR3 is CASSSRTGSYEQYF. The CDR3 DNA reads TGTGCCAGTAGTTCCCGGACAGGGAGCTACGAGCAGTACTTC.